Listed below are T cell receptor beta chains from one sample, sequenced in a study of blood T cell repertoires in COVID-19. Here immunoSEQ multiplex PCR was the method, and the copy in TCRdb shows in-frame clones only, minus some. This table has more than 95,000 clones, more than 85% appearing once. Sequencing was performed on peripheral blood. These receptor sequences come from a human donor in a cohort sampled during active COVID-19. Both conserved end residues are part of each CDR3. The D gene is left open where the match is weak. For some rows the clone size is stated as once, few or many, or as a class when expanded; others skip it.

J gene,clone size,V gene,D gene,CDR3 DNA,CDR3 protein
TRBJ1-2,.,TRBV29-1,.,TGCAGCGTTCAAACCACAGGGATGGACTATGGCTACACCTTC,CSVQTTGMDYGYTF
TRBJ2-4,.,TRBV5-4,TRBD1,TGTGCCAGCAGCCCAGGCACAGGGGCAGACATTCAGTACTTC,CASSPGTGADIQYF
TRBJ1-2,.,TRBV15,.,TGTGCCACCAGCACAGGGTATAACTATGGCTACACCTTC,CATSTGYNYGYTF
TRBJ1-5,.,TRBV5-6,TRBD1,TGTGCCAGCAGCTTGGCAGGGGGCGGCAATCAGCCCCAGCATTTT,CASSLAGGGNQPQHF
TRBJ2-3,.,TRBV7-2,.,TGTGCCAGCAGCTTAGCGCCCGGCGGGAGCACAGATACGCAGTATTTT,CASSLAPGGSTDTQYF
TRBJ2-7,.,TRBV30,.,TGTGCCTGGAGTGAAGGCTGGGGCTACTACGAGCAGTACTTC,CAWSEGWGYYEQYF
TRBJ2-5,few,TRBV28,.,TGTGCCAGCAGCTCCGGGACAAGGGAGACCCAGTACTTC,CASSSGTRETQYF
TRBJ1-1,once,TRBV12-3/TRBV12-4,.,TGTGCCAGCAAGACCAGGACAGCCACTGAAGCTTTCTTT,CASKTRTATEAFF
TRBJ2-3,.,TRBV24-1,.,TGTGCCACCAGTGACCCTCTTATCTCCGGCACAGATACGCAGTATTTT,CATSDPLISGTDTQYF
TRBJ2-1,.,TRBV6-5,TRBD1,TGTGCCAGCAACCGACAGGGGGCAGGTGAGCAGTTCTTC,CASNRQGAGEQFF
TRBJ2-3,.,TRBV9,TRBD2,TGTGCCAGCAGCCCCGGGACTAGCGGGAGTGGGCAGTATTTT,CASSPGTSGSGQYF
TRBJ2-3,.,TRBV13,.,TGTGCCAGCAGCTCCTTTACAAGCACAGATACGCAGTATTTT,CASSSFTSTDTQYF
TRBJ1-1,.,TRBV19,TRBD1,TGTGCCAGTAGTGCTACAGGGGCCAGGGGAGCTTTCTTT,CASSATGARGAFF
TRBJ2-7,.,TRBV4-3,.,TGCGCCAGCAGCATCGGACAGTCGCGCTACGAGCAGTACTTC,CASSIGQSRYEQYF
TRBJ2-6,.,TRBV6-2/TRBV6-3,.,TGTGCCAGCAGTCTACTAGGGGGCTCTGGGGCCAACGTCCTGACTTTC,CASSLLGGSGANVLTF
TRBJ2-7,.,TRBV10-2,.,TGCGCCAGCACTGATTGGGGGGACGAGCAGTACTTC,CASTDWGDEQYF
TRBJ2-7,.,TRBV7-9,.,TGTGCCAGCAGCCACGGGAGGGACAGCTCCTACGAGCAGTACTTC,CASSHGRDSSYEQYF
TRBJ1-2,.,TRBV19,.,TGTGCCAGTAGTATGCCCGCCGGGGGGGGGCGAAGAGGCTACACCTTC,CASSMPAGGGRRGYTF
TRBJ1-1,.,TRBV18,TRBD1,TGTGCCAGCTCACCACCGACAGGGATCACTGAAGCTTTCTTT,CASSPPTGITEAFF
TRBJ2-7,.,TRBV7-6,TRBD2,TGTGCCAGCAGCTTAGCATTGGGGACTAGTGAGGTCTACGAGCAGTACTTC,CASSLALGTSEVYEQYF
TRBJ2-7,.,TRBV28,TRBD2,TGTGCCAGCAGTTTGGTATTAGCGGGAGTGTACGAGCAGTACTTC,CASSLVLAGVYEQYF
TRBJ1-1,.,TRBV7-9,.,TGTGCCAGCAGCTACCCCCTCCGACAGACCTCCGTTATGAACACTGAAGCTTTCTTT,CASSYPLRQTSVMNTEAFF
TRBJ2-5,.,TRBV14,TRBD1,TGTGCCAGCTCGAGTTATACAGGGGGCGAGACCCAGTACTTC,CASSSYTGGETQYF
TRBJ1-2,.,TRBV18,.,TGTGCCAGCTCACATATAGACACAAACTATGGCTACACCTTC,CASSHIDTNYGYTF
TRBJ2-7,.,TRBV6-2/TRBV6-3,.,TGTGCCAGCAGTTACCCGGACGGACACATCTCCTACGAGCAGTACTTC,CASSYPDGHISYEQYF
TRBJ2-7,.,TRBV23-1,.,TGCGCCAGCAGTCGCAACAAAGCGTACCCTACCTACGAGCAGTACTTC,CASSRNKAYPTYEQYF
TRBJ2-4,.,TRBV28,TRBD1,TGTGCCAGCACTAATGGGGGGACAGGGCGCATTCAGTACTTC,CASTNGGTGRIQYF
TRBJ2-3,once,TRBV2,.,TGTGCCAGCAGCGCCGACAGCTACACAGATACGCAGTATTTT,CASSADSYTDTQYF
TRBJ1-3,.,TRBV13,.,TGTGCCAGCAGCTTATACTCTGGAAACACCATATATTTT,CASSLYSGNTIYF
TRBJ2-7,.,TRBV19,TRBD1,TGTGCCAGGGGACAGGGGAGCAACGAGCAGTACTTC,CARGQGSNEQYF
TRBJ1-6,.,TRBV3-1/TRBV3-2,.,TGTGCCAGCAGCCAAGATCTATTAATATCACCCCTCCACTTT,CASSQDLLISPLHF
TRBJ2-2,.,TRBV6-5,.,TGTGCCAGCAGTTACGAGTTTTCCGGGGAGCTGTTTTTT,CASSYEFSGELFF
TRBJ2-7,.,TRBV6-2/TRBV6-3,TRBD1,TGTGCCAGCAGTCAGACAGGGTCCGAGCAGTACTTC,CASSQTGSEQYF
TRBJ2-7,.,TRBV28,.,TGTGCCAGCACTAGCTTCTCCTACGAGCAGTACTTC,CASTSFSYEQYF
TRBJ2-5,.,TRBV6-1,.,TGTGCCAGCAGTGAGGCTTCCCAAGAGACCCAGTACTTC,CASSEASQETQYF
TRBJ1-2,.,TRBV7-6,.,TGTGCCAGCAGCTCAATCCCGATCACTACTGACTATGGCTACACCTTC,CASSSIPITTDYGYTF
TRBJ1-4,.,TRBV5-1,.,TGCGCCAGCAGCTTGGACGGACAGAGAAATGAAAAACTGTTTTTT,CASSLDGQRNEKLFF
TRBJ2-3,.,TRBV5-6,TRBD2,TGTGCCAGCAGCTTGAGGAGACTAGCGGGGGGGCCCGGCACAGATACGCAGTATTTT,CASSLRRLAGGPGTDTQYF
TRBJ1-5,.,TRBV30,TRBD1,TGTGCCTGGAGTGAAGACAGGGTCTTCAATCAGCCCCAGCATTTT,CAWSEDRVFNQPQHF
TRBJ2-1,.,TRBV7-6,TRBD2,TGTGCCAGCAGCGCACCCGGTAGCGGGGCCCACAATGAGCAGTTCTTC,CASSAPGSGAHNEQFF
TRBJ1-1,.,TRBV10-3,.,TGTGCCATCTCTTTGGGGCTTGGTACTGAAGCTTTCTTT,CAISLGLGTEAFF
TRBJ2-5,.,TRBV5-4,.,TGTGCCAGCAGTCGACAGGGAGGTGGGGAGACCCAGTACTTC,CASSRQGGGETQYF
TRBJ1-1,once,TRBV4-1,.,TGCGCCAGCAGCCAAGATTCTCAGGGAGGGGGGAACACTGAAGCTTTCTTT,CASSQDSQGGGNTEAFF
TRBJ1-5,.,TRBV5-5,.,TGTGCCAGCAGCAGGTCCGGGAAAAATCAGCCCCAGCATTTT,CASSRSGKNQPQHF
TRBJ1-1,.,TRBV4-2,TRBD1,TGTGCCAGCAGCCAGGTAAACACAGGGGTGACTGAAGCTTTCTTT,CASSQVNTGVTEAFF